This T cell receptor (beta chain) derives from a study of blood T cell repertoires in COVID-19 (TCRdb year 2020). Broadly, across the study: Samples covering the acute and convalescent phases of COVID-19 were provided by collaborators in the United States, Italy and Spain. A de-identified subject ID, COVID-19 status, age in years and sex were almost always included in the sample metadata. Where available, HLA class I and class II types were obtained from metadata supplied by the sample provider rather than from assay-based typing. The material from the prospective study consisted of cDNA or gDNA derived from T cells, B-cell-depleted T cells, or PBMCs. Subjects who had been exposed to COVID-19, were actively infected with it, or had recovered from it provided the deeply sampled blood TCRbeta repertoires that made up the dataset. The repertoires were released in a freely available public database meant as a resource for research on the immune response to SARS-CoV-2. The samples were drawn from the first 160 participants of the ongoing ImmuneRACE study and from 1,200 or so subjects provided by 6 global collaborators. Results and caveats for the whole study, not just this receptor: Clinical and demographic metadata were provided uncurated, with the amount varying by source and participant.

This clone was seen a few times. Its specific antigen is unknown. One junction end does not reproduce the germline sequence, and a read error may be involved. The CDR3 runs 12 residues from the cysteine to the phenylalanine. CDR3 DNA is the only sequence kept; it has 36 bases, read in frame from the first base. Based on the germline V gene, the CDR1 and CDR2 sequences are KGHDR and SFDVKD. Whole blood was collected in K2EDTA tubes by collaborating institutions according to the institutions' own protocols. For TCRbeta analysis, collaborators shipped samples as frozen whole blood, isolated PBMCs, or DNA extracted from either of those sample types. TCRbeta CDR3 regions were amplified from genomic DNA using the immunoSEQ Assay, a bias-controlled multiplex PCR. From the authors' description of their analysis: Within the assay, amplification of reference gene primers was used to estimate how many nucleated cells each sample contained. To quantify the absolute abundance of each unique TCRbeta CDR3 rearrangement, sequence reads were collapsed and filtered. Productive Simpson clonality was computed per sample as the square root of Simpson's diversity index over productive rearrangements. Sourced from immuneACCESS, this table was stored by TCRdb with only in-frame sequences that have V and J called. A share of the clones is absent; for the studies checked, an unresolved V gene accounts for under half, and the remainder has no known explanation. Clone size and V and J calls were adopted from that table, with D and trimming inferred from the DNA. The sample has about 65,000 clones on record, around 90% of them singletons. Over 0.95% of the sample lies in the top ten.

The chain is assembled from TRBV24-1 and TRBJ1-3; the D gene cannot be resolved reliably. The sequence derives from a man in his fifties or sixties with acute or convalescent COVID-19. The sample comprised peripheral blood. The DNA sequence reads TGTGCCACCAGTGATTATGGAGACACCATATATTTT. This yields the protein CATSDYGDTIYF.